This paragraph reports one TCR beta chain. The sample comes from a study of blood T cell repertoires in COVID-19. For the study at large: There were acute and convalescent COVID-19 samples, and they came from the United States, Italy and Spain.

How the authors handled the data: Researchers report that nucleated cell counts were estimated from reference gene primer amplification. The repertoire was sequenced with immunoSEQ multiplex PCR; TCRdb's copy has only in-frame clones and lacks some. Clone size and the V and J calls come from that table; the DNA yielded D and trimming. The sample includes 70,000 to 95,000 clones, 75% to 85% seen only once; the top ten take roughly 36%. With V trimmed by 6 bases and J by 7 bases, 6 bases remained unmatched. Germline V lookup: CDR1 SNHLY, CDR2 FYNNEI. This CDR3 contains 13 residues. V usage is TRBV2 and J usage is TRBJ2-7; TRBD1 aligns across 10 bases. The specimen sequenced was peripheral blood. The receptor comes from a man between 60 and 70 years old with COVID-19, enrolled during active disease. The CDR3 reads CASRRGQGWEQYF. The CDR3 DNA sequence: TGTGCCAGCAGGAGGGGACAGGGGTGGGAGCAGTACTTC.